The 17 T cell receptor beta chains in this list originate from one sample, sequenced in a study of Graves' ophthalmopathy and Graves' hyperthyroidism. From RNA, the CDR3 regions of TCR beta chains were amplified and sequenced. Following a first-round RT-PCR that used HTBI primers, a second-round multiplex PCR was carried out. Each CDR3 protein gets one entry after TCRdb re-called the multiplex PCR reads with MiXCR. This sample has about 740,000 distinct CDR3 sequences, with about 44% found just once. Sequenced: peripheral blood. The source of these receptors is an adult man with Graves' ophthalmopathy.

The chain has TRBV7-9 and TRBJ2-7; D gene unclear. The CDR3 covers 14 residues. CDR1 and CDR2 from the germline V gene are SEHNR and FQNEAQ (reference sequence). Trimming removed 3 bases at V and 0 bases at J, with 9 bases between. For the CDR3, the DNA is TGTGCCAGCAGCTTGCAACCCGGCTCCTACGAGCAGTACTTC. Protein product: CASSLQPGSYEQYF.

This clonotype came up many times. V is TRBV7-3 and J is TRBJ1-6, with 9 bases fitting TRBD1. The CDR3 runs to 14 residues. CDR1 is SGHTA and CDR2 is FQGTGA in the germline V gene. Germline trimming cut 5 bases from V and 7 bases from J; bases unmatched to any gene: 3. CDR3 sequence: CASSAGTGNSPLHF. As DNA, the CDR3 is TGTGCCAGCAGCGCCGGGACAGGGAATTCACCCCTCCACTTT.

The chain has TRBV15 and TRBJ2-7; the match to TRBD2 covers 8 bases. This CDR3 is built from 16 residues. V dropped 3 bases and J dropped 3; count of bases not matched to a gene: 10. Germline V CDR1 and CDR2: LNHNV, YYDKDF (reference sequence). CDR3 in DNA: TGTGCCACCAGCAGTAACTTCGGGGGGGCAGGCTACGAGCAGTACTTC. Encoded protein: CATSSNFGGAGYEQYF.

CDR3 DNA: TGCAGCGTTGTGGCGGGGCCCTACGAGCAGTACTTC. This encodes CSVVAGPYEQYF. This chain joins TRBV29-1 and TRBJ2-7, with D perhaps TRBD2 (6 bases). The CDR3 contains 12 residues. V was pared by 4 bases and J by 2 bases, with 9 bases between. The germline gives CDR1 SQVTM, CDR2 ANQGSEA.

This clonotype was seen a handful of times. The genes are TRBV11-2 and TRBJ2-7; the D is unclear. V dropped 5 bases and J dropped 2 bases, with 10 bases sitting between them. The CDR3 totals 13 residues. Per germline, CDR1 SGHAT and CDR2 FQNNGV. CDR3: CASSPPNPYEQYF. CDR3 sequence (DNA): TGTGCCAGCAGCCCCCCTAATCCCTACGAGCAGTACTTC.

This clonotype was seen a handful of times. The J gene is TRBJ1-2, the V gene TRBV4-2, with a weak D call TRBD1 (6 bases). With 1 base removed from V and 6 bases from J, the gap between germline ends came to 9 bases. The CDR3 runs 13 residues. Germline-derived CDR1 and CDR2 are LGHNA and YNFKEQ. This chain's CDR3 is CASSQGPGDGYTF. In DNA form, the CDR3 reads TGTGCCAGCAGCCAAGGGCCAGGGGATGGCTACACCTTC.

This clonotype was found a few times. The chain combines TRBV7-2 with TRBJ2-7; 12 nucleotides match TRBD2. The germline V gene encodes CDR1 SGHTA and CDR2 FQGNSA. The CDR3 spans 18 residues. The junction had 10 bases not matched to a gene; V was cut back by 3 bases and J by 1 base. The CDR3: CASSLRTSGTSKSYEQYF. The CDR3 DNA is TGTGCCAGCAGCTTGAGGACTAGCGGGACAAGCAAATCCTACGAGCAGTACTTC.

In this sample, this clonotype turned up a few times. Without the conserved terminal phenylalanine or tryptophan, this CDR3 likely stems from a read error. The CDR3 is CASIRTDQMNTEAFL. The CDR3 DNA follows: TGTGCCAGCATCAGGACAGATCAGATGAACACTGAAGCTTTCCTT. The chain joins TRBV2 to TRBJ1-1; maybe TRBD1 (6 bases). The germline gives CDR1 SNHLY, CDR2 FYNNEI. The V end lost 7 bases, the J end lost 0 bases, and 15 bases lay between the germline ends. The CDR3 is 15 residues long.

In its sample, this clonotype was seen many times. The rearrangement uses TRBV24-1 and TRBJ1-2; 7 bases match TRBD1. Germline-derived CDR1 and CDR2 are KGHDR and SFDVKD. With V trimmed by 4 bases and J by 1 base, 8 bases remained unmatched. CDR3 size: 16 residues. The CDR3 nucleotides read TGTGCCACCAGTGACCGAGGACAGGCGGGTAACTATGGCTACACCTTC. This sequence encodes CATSDRGQAGNYGYTF.

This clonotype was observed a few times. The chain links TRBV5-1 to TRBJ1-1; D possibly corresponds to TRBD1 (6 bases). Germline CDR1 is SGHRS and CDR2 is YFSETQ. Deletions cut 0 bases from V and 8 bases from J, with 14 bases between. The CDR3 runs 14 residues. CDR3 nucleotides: TGCGCCAGCAGCTTGGAAACCGGGACACAAGAAGCTTTCTTT. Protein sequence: CASSLETGTQEAFF.

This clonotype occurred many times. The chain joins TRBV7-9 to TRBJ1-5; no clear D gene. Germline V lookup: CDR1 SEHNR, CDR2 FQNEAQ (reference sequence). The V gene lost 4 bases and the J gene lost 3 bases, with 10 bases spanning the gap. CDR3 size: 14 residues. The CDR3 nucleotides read TGTGCCAGCAGCTCCGGTCAGATCAATCAGCCCCAGCATTTT. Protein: CASSSGQINQPQHF.

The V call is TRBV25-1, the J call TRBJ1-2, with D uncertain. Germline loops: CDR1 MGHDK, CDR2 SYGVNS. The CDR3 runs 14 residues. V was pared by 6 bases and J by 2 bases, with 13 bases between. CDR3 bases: TGTGCCAGCAGCATTGGCAAGAAGAACTATGGCTACACCTTC. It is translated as CASSIGKKNYGYTF.

CDR3 in amino acids: CASRLATGELFF. In nucleotides, the CDR3 is TGTGCCAGCCGGCTGGCAACCGGGGAGCTGTTTTTT. V is TRBV25-1 and J is TRBJ2-2; unclear D gene. The CDR3 spans 12 residues. Germline values: CDR1 MGHDK, CDR2 SYGVNS. Trimming took 8 bases from V and 5 from J, leaving 9 bases between them.

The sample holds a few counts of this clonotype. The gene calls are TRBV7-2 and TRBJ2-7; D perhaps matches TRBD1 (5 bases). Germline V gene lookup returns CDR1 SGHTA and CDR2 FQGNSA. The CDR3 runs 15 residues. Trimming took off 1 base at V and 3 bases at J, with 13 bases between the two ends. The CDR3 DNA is TGTGCCAGCAGCTTAGACAGACAGACATTCTACGAGCAGTACTTC. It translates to CASSLDRQTFYEQYF. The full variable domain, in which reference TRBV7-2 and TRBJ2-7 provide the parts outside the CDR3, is GAGVSQSPSNKVTEKGKDVELRCDPISGHTALYWYRQSLGQGLEFLIYFQGNSAPDKSGLPSDRFSAERTGGSVSTLTIQRTQQEDSAVYLCASSLDRQTFYEQYFGPGTRLTVT.

CDR3 in amino acids: CASSSTRGTQNNSPLHF. The CDR3 bases are TGTGCCAGCAGTTCGACTAGGGGGACACAAAATAATTCACCCCTCCACTTT. This sequence joins TRBV28 and TRBJ1-6, with D possibly being TRBD1 (6 bases). The CDR3 totals 17 residues. The V and J ends lost 4 bases and 5 bases respectively, with 18 bases between them. Per the germline V gene, CDR1 is MDHEN and CDR2 is SYDVKM.

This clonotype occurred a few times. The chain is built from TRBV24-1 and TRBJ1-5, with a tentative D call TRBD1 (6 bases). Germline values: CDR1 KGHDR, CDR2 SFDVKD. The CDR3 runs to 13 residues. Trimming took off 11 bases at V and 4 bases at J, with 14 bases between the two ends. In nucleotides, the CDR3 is TGTGCCAGCACGCGGACAGAGAATCAGCCCCAGCATTTT. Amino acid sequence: CASTRTENQPQHF.

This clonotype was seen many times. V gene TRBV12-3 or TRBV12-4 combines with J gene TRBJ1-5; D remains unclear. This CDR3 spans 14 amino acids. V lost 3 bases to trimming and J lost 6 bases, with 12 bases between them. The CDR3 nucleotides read TGTGCCAGCAGTTTCGGAGGTTCTGGTCAGCCCCAGCATTTT. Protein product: CASSFGGSGQPQHF.